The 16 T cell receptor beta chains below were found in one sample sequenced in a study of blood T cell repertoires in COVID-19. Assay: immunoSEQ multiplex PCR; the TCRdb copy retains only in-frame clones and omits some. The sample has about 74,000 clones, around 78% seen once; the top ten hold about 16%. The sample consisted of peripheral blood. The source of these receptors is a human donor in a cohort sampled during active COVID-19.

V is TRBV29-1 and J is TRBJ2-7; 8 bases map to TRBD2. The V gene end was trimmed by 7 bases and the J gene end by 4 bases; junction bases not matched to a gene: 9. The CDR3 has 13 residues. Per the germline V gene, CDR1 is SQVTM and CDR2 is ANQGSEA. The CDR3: CSAREGKRYEQYF. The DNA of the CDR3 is TGCAGCGCTCGGGAGGGCAAACGTTACGAGCAGTACTTC.

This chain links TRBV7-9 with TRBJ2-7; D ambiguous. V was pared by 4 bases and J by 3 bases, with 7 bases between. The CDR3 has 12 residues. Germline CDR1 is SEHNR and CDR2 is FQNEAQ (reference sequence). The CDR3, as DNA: TGTGCCAGCAGCTCTAGTGGCTACGAGCAGTACTTC. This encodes CASSSSGYEQYF.

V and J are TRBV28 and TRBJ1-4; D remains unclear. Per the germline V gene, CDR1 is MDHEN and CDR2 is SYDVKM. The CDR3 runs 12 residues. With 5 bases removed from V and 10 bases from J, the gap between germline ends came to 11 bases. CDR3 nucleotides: TGTGCCAGCAGTCCTCTAGTCCCAAAACTGTTTTTT. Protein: CASSPLVPKLFF.

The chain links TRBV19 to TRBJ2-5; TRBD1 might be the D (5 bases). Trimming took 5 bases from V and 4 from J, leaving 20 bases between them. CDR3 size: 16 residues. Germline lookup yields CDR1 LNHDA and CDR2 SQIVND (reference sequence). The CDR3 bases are TGTGCCAGTAGTCCAAGGCCCCCAGGGTCAGGAGAGACCCAGTACTTC. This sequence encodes CASSPRPPGSGETQYF.

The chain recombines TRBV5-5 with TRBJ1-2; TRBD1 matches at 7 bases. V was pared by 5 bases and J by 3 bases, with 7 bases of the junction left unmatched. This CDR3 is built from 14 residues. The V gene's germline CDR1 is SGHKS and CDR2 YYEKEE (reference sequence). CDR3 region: CASSFDRVDYGYTF. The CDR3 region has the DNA TGTGCCAGCAGTTTCGACAGGGTGGACTATGGCTACACCTTC.

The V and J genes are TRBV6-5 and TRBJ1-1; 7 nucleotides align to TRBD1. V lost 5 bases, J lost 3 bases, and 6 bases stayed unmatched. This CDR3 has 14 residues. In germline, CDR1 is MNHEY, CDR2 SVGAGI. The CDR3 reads CASSPPQGDTEAFF. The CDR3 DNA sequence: TGTGCCAGCAGTCCCCCCCAGGGGGACACTGAAGCTTTCTTT.

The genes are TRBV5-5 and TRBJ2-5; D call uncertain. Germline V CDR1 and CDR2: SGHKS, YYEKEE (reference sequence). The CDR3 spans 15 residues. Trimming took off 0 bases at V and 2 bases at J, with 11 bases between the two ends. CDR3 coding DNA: TGTGCCAGCAGCTTGGATGGCAGGCCACAAGAGACCCAGTACTTC. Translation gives CASSLDGRPQETQYF.

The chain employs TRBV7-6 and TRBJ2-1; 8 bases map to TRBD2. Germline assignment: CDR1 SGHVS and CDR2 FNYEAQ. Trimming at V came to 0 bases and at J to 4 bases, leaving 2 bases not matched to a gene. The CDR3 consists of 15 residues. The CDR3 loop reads CASSLAAGVYNEQFF. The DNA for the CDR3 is TGTGCCAGCAGCTTAGCAGCGGGAGTGTACAATGAGCAGTTCTTC.

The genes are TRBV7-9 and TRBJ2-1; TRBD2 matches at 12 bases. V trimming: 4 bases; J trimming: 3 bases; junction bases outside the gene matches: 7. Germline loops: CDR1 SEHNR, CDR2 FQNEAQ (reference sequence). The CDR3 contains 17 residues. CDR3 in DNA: TGTGCCAGCAGCTCAACCGGGACTAGCGGGTACTACAATGAGCAGTTCTTC. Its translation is CASSSTGTSGYYNEQFF.

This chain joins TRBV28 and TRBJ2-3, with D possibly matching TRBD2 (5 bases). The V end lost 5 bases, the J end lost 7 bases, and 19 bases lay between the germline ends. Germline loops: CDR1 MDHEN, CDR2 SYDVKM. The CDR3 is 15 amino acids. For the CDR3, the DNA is TGTGCCAGCAGTCGAGGAGGTAGCCAGATAAATACGCAGTATTTT. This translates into CASSRGGSQINTQYF.

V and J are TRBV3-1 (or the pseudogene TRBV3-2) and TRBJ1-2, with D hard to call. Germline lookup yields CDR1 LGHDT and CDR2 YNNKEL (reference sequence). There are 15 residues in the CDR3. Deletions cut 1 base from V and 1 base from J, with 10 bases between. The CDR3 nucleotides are TGTGCCAGCAGCCAAGTTGGGCAACTTAACTATGGCTACACCTTC. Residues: CASSQVGQLNYGYTF.

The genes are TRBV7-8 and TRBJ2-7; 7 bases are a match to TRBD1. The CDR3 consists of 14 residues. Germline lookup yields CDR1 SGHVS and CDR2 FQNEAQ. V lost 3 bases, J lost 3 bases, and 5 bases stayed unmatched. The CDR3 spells CASSLSGQSYEQYF. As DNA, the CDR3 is TGTGCCAGCAGCTTGTCGGGACAGAGCTACGAGCAGTACTTC.

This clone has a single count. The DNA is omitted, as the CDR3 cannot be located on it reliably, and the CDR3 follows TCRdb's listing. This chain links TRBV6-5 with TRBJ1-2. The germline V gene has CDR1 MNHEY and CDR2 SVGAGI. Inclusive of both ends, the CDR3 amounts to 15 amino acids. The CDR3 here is CASSSSGGPIYGYTF.

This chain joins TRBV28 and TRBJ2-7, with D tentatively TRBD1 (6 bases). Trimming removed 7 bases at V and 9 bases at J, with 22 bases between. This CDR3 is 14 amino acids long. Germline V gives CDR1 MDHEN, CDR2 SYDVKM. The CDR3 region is CASNVRTAGVGQYF. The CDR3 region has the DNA TGTGCCAGCAATGTCAGGACAGCTGGGGTCGGGCAGTACTTC.

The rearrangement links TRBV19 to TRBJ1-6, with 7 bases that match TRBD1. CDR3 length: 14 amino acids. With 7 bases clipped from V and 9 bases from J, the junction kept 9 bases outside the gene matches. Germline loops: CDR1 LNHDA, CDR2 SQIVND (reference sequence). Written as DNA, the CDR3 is TGTGCCAGTATGAGAGGGGGCGAGATTTCACCCCTCCACTTT. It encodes CASMRGGEISPLHF.

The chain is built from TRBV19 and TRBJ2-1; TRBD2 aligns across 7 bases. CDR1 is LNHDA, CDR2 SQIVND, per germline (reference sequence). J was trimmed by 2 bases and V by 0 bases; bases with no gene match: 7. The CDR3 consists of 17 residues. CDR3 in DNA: TGTGCCAGTAGTATAGAGGCTAGCGGAGAGCCCTACAATGAGCAGTTCTTC. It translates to CASSIEASGEPYNEQFF.